The clone carrying this T cell receptor beta chain occurred many times. CDR1 and CDR2 from the germline V gene are MDHEN and SYDVKM. The CDR3 is 17 residues long. V gave up 4 bases and J gave up 2 bases; unmatched junction bases: 13. In the original analysis: The study took CDR3 differences across clinicopathological groups and made a distant-metastasis classifier for papillary thyroid cancer from them. Using MiXCR, TCRdb re-called clones from the PCR reads. The V and J calls reflect TCRdb's pipeline rather than the authors' work. This table has 40,000 to 50,000 clones, about 12% appearing once. Among the patients, none had received any treatment before thyroid surgery. This entry belongs to a study of metastatic and nonmetastatic thyroid tumors.

The sequence derives from a male donor with papillary thyroid cancer or a benign thyroid nodule (not recorded which). Some clones in this sample may be carry-over from other donors' samples. The chain is built from TRBV28 and TRBJ2-5, with TRBD2 identical over 7 bases. The sample taken for sequencing was blood. In DNA, the CDR3 is TGTGCCAGCAGTTCCCACCGTAGTCTAGCGGAACAAGAGACCCAGTACTTC. It is translated as CASSSHRSLAEQETQYF.